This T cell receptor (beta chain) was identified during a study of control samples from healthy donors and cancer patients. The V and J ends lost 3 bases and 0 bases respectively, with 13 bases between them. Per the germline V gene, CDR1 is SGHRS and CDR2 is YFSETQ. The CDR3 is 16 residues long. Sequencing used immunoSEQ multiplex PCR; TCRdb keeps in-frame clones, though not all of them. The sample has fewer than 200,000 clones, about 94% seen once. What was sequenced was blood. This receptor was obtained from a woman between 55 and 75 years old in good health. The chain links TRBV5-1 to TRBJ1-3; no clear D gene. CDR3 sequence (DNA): TGCGCCAGCAGCTATACCCCTCTATCCTCTGGAAACACCATATATTTT. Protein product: CASSYTPLSSGNTIYF. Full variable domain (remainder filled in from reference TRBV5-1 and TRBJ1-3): KAGVTQTPRYLIKTRGQQVTLSCSPISGHRSVSWYQQTPGQGLQFLFEYFSETQRNKGNFPGRFSGRQFSNSRSEMNVSTLELGDSALYLCASSYTPLSSGNTIYFGEGSWLTVV.